A single sample gave rise to the 32 T cell receptor beta chains below, sequenced in a study of blood T cell repertoires in COVID-19. Sequencing was performed with immunoSEQ multiplex PCR; in TCRdb, only in-frame clones are kept and a portion is missing. The sample includes 100,000 to 150,000 clones, 75% to 90% of them seen just once. Material for sequencing was peripheral blood. Receptors originate from a man aged 50-60 years with active or convalescent COVID-19.

The chain joins TRBV29-1 to TRBJ2-1; the match to TRBD2 covers 7 bases. The germline CDR1 and CDR2 sequences are SQVTM and ANQGSEA. J lost 0 bases, V lost 6 bases, and 5 bases had no gene match. CDR3 size: 14 residues. For the CDR3, the DNA is TGCAGCGTCTCCCGGGGGGTCTCCTACAATGAGCAGTTCTTC. This codes for CSVSRGVSYNEQFF.

This chain connects TRBV7-8 to TRBJ2-6; D remains unclear. From germline, CDR1 is SGHVS and CDR2 FQNEAQ. This CDR3 region has 16 residues. The V gene lost 0 bases and the J gene lost 2 bases, with 8 bases spanning the gap. The CDR3 spells CASSLARVPGANVLTF. CDR3 DNA sequence: TGTGCCAGCAGCTTAGCACGAGTCCCTGGGGCCAACGTCCTGACTTTC.

The V call is TRBV29-1, the J call TRBJ2-1, with a possible D match to TRBD2 (5 bases). The V end lost 7 bases, the J end lost 6 bases, and 13 bases lay between the germline ends. The CDR3 has 12 amino acids. The germline V gene has CDR1 SQVTM and CDR2 ANQGSEA. The CDR3 region has the DNA TGCAGCGGGTTGGGCGGGTCCAATGAGCAGTTCTTC. The encoded protein is CSGLGGSNEQFF.

This clone was seen only once. The chain has TRBV3-1 (or the pseudogene TRBV3-2) and TRBJ1-1; D is unresolved. With 8 bases removed from V and 4 bases from J, the gap between germline ends came to 17 bases. The CDR3 is 14 amino acids. From germline, CDR1 is LGHDT and CDR2 YNNKEL (reference sequence). This CDR3 reads CASSHPGLGTEAFF. DNA of the CDR3: TGTGCCAGCTCCCACCCAGGTTTGGGCACTGAAGCTTTCTTT.

The V call is TRBV29-1, the J call TRBJ2-3; TRBD2 agrees at 10 bases. J lost 1 base, V lost 4 bases, and 11 bases had no gene match. The CDR3 loop spans 17 amino acids. The germline V gene encodes CDR1 SQVTM and CDR2 ANQGSEA. CDR3 in amino acids: CSVVPSAGTSGTDTQYF. CDR3 nucleotide sequence: TGCAGCGTTGTTCCCTCCGCCGGGACTAGCGGCACAGATACGCAGTATTTT.

This clone was picked up one time. The genes are TRBV5-1 and TRBJ2-3; D gene uncertain. This CDR3 is built from 12 residues. Per the germline V gene, CDR1 is SGHRS and CDR2 is YFSETQ. V lost 0 bases and J lost 5, with 4 bases in between. This CDR3 is CASSLAVDTQYF. The CDR3 nucleotides read TGCGCCAGCAGCTTGGCCGTAGATACGCAGTATTTT. Together with reference TRBV5-1 and TRBJ2-3, the CDR3 gives the full variable domain: KAGVTQTPRYLIKTRGQQVTLSCSPISGHRSVSWYQQTPGQGLQFLFEYFSETQRNKGNFPGRFSGRQFSNSRSEMNVSTLELGDSALYLCASSLAVDTQYFGPGTRLTVL.

The chain couples TRBV28 to TRBJ1-3; 7 bases are shared with TRBD1. The germline CDR1 and CDR2 sequences are MDHEN and SYDVKM. V trimming: 5 bases; J trimming: 4 bases; junction bases outside the gene matches: 5. There are 14 residues in the CDR3. The CDR3 DNA sequence: TGTGCCAGCAGTGTGGACAGGTCAGGAAACACCATATATTTT. This sequence encodes CASSVDRSGNTIYF.

The chain is built from TRBV30 and TRBJ1-1, with D perhaps matching TRBD1 (6 bases). Trimming left V 5 bases short and J 1 base short, with 11 bases between. The CDR3 sequence is 13 residues long. CDR1 GTSNPN and CDR2 SVGIG come from the germline V gene (reference sequence). This CDR3 is CAWQQGPNTEAFF. The CDR3 coding sequence is TGTGCCTGGCAACAGGGCCCGAACACTGAAGCTTTCTTT.

This sequence joins TRBV5-1 and TRBJ2-3; 7 bases align to TRBD1. Per the germline V gene, CDR1 is SGHRS and CDR2 is YFSETQ. The V segment lost 3 bases and the J segment 4 bases; nucleotides outside the gene matches: 17. The CDR3 spans 18 residues. The CDR3 sequence is CASSSNPGTAKIPDTQYF. As DNA, the CDR3 is TGCGCCAGCAGCTCCAATCCCGGGACAGCCAAAATACCAGATACGCAGTATTTT.

The chain has TRBV5-6 and TRBJ1-6; D might be TRBD1 (5 bases). CDR3 length: 16 amino acids. Germline CDR1 and CDR2: SGHDT and YYEEEE. V gave up 4 bases and J gave up 0 bases, with 11 bases separating them. The CDR3 sequence: CASSQGLSSYNSPLHF. The CDR3 DNA follows: TGTGCCAGCAGCCAGGGCTTAAGCTCCTATAATTCACCCCTCCACTTT.

The rearrangement links TRBV5-1 to TRBJ1-4; weak D call: TRBD1 (5 bases). Per the germline V gene, CDR1 is SGHRS and CDR2 is YFSETQ. With 5 bases removed from V and 0 bases from J, the gap between germline ends came to 8 bases. The CDR3 extends over 14 amino acids. CDR3 region: CASRTQATNEKLFF. The CDR3 coding sequence is TGCGCCAGCAGGACACAGGCAACTAATGAAAAACTGTTTTTT.

V usage is TRBV27 and J usage is TRBJ2-1; TRBD2 matches at 8 bases. The CDR3 totals 18 residues. Germline values: CDR1 MNHEY, CDR2 SMNVEV (reference sequence). V lost 2 bases to trimming and J lost 3 bases; unmatched junction nucleotides: 12. The CDR3 reads CASSLRGGTYQLYNEQFF. The CDR3 DNA sequence: TGTGCCAGCAGTTTACGGGGGGGAACTTACCAACTCTACAATGAGCAGTTCTTC.

The CDR3 region is CASSPTGKNTGELFF. In nucleotides, the CDR3 is TGTGCCAGTAGCCCGACAGGGAAGAACACCGGGGAGCTGTTTTTT. V usage is TRBV19 and J usage is TRBJ2-2; 7 positions match TRBD1. The germline gives CDR1 LNHDA, CDR2 SQIVND (reference sequence). This CDR3 has 15 amino acids. J lost 1 base, V lost 6 bases, and 5 bases had no gene match.

CDR3 loop: CARSATGIDSPLHF. Here the CDR3 DNA reads TGTGCCAGAAGCGCGACAGGGATAGATTCACCCCTCCACTTT. The chain joins TRBV5-3 to TRBJ1-6; 7 bases fit TRBD1. TRBV5-3 is an ORF for which the function is uncertain. Trimming cost V 4 bases and J 8 bases; bases outside gene matches: 6. This CDR3 has 14 amino acids.

This chain joins TRBV10-1 and TRBJ2-3, with 8 bases aligning to TRBD1. The length of the CDR3 is 14 residues. Trimming took 4 bases from V and 4 from J; bases not matched to a gene: 4. Germline V lookup: CDR1 WNHNN, CDR2 SYGVQD (reference sequence). Here the CDR3 DNA reads TGCGCCAGCAGTGGGCGGACAGGGCCAGATACGCAGTATTTT. This sequence encodes CASSGRTGPDTQYF.

The chain links TRBV7-8 to TRBJ2-1; D is perhaps TRBD1 (6 bases). The CDR3 has 14 residues. V was trimmed by 1 base and J by 6 bases, leaving 10 bases between them. Per the germline V gene, CDR1 is SGHVS and CDR2 is FQNEAQ. The CDR3 sequence: CASSLVGGSNEQFF. The CDR3 DNA is TGTGCCAGCAGCTTAGTAGGGGGTAGCAATGAGCAGTTCTTC. The variable domain in full, with the rest retrieved from reference TRBV7-8 and TRBJ2-1, is GAGVSQSPRYKVAKRGQDVALRCDPISGHVSLFWYQQALGQGPEFLTYFQNEAQLDKSGLPSDRFFAERPEGSVSTLKIQRTQQEDSAVYLCASSLVGGSNEQFFGPGTRLTVL.

The rearrangement uses TRBV5-1 and TRBJ1-6, with D maybe TRBD1 (5 bases). V was pared by 1 base and J by 10 bases, with 15 bases between. Germline CDR1 and CDR2: SGHRS and YFSETQ. CDR3 length: 15 amino acids. CDR3 nucleotides: TGCGCCAGCAGCTTGACCGGAGGGGACCGCTCACCCCTCCACTTT. It encodes CASSLTGGDRSPLHF.

The chain couples TRBV29-1 to TRBJ2-7; the D gene is possibly TRBD1 (6 bases). The CDR3 runs 13 residues. The germline V and J ends were trimmed by 6 bases and 0 bases, with 12 bases remaining between them. The germline V gene encodes CDR1 SQVTM and CDR2 ANQGSEA. The CDR3 spells CSVDQGGSYEQYF. CDR3 sequence (DNA): TGCAGCGTGGACCAAGGGGGCTCCTACGAGCAGTACTTC.

This clone was seen once. The J gene is TRBJ2-1, the V gene TRBV5-1; maybe TRBD1 (6 bases). Per germline, CDR1 SGHRS and CDR2 YFSETQ. Deletions cut 0 bases from V and 5 bases from J, with 9 bases between. The CDR3 has 14 amino acids. CDR3 region: CASSLEQGNNEQFF. CDR3 nucleotide sequence: TGCGCCAGCAGCTTGGAACAGGGCAACAATGAGCAGTTCTTC.

The V and J genes are TRBV9 and TRBJ1-1; TRBD1 matches 9 bases. Trimming removed 4 bases from V and 1 base from J; junction bases left unmatched: 17. Germline-derived CDR1 and CDR2 are SGDLS and YYNGEE. The CDR3 loop spans 19 amino acids. CDR3 loop: CASSPTIRGQGSGNTEAFF. In DNA, the CDR3 is TGTGCCAGCAGCCCTACTATCCGGGGACAGGGTTCAGGGAACACTGAAGCTTTCTTT. Complete variable domain (other parts from reference TRBV9 and TRBJ1-1): DSGVTQTPKHLITATGQRVTLRCSPRSGDLSVYWYQQSLDQGLQFLIQYYNGEERAKGNILERFSAQQFPDLHSELNLSSLELGDSALYFCASSPTIRGQGSGNTEAFFGQGTRLTVV.

The chain carries TRBV4-2 and TRBJ2-4; 12 positions agree with TRBD2. The CDR3 is 19 residues long. Germline-derived CDR1 and CDR2 are LGHNA and YNFKEQ. V lost 4 bases to trimming and J lost 1 base; unmatched junction nucleotides: 11. This CDR3 reads CASSLRLAGEGLAKNIQYF. In nucleotides, the CDR3 is TGTGCCAGCAGCCTTCGACTAGCGGGAGAAGGTTTGGCCAAAAACATTCAGTACTTC.

J is TRBJ2-5 and V is TRBV6-2 or TRBV6-3; 8 bases match TRBD1. This CDR3 contains 13 residues. Germline V gives CDR1 MNHEY, CDR2 SVGEGT. The junction had 4 bases not matched to a gene; V was cut back by 3 bases and J by 7 bases. The CDR3 bases are TGTGCCAGCAGTTATCAGGGGGCAGGGACCCAGTACTTC. This gives the protein CASSYQGAGTQYF.

V and J are TRBV19 and TRBJ2-3; no clear D gene. Looked up from germline, CDR1 is LNHDA and CDR2 is SQIVND (reference sequence). The CDR3 runs to 15 residues. V was trimmed by 3 bases and J by 2 bases, leaving 12 bases between them. The CDR3 DNA is TGTGCCAGTAGTATTCTACAGAAACCCACAGATACGCAGTATTTT. Its translation: CASSILQKPTDTQYF.

The chain carries TRBV19 and TRBJ2-2; 7 bases match TRBD2. The CDR3 has 15 residues. The germline V gene encodes CDR1 LNHDA and CDR2 SQIVND (reference sequence). The trim removed 9 bases at V and 3 bases at J, leaving 10 bases unmatched. CDR3 sequence (DNA): TGTGCCAGCAACATGGCGGGGGTGTACACCGGGGAGCTGTTTTTT. Its protein is CASNMAGVYTGELFF. The whole variable domain, filled in from reference TRBV19 and TRBJ2-2, reads DGGITQSPKYLFRKEGQNVTLSCEQNLNHDAMYWYRQDPGQGLRLIYYSQIVNDFQKGDIAEGYSVSREKKESFPLTVTSAQKNPTAFYLCASNMAGVYTGELFFGEGSRLTVL.

The chain carries TRBV2 and TRBJ1-5, with TRBD1 as a possible D gene (6 bases). V was cut by 1 base and J by 4 bases, with 11 bases left in between. Germline V gives CDR1 SNHLY, CDR2 FYNNEI. This CDR3 has 15 residues. The CDR3 DNA reads TGTGCCAGCAGTGAAGTAGGGACACTGAATCAGCCCCAGCATTTT. This encodes CASSEVGTLNQPQHF.

The V gene is TRBV9, the J gene TRBJ1-1, with 10 bases lining up with TRBD1. J lost 5 bases, V lost 4 bases, and 8 bases had no gene match. Germline-derived CDR1 and CDR2 are SGDLS and YYNGEE. The length of the CDR3 is 15 residues. As DNA, the CDR3 is TGTGCCAGCAGCCCCAGACAGGGGGCGGGTACTGAAGCTTTCTTT. It is translated as CASSPRQGAGTEAFF.

The rearrangement links TRBV18 to TRBJ2-1; D is possibly TRBD1 (6 bases). Per germline, CDR1 KGHSH and CDR2 LQKENI. The CDR3 has 14 residues. The V end lost 2 bases, the J end lost 7 bases, and 12 bases lay between the germline ends. The CDR3: CASSPGFTGNEQFF. CDR3 coding DNA: TGTGCCAGCTCACCAGGCTTTACAGGGAATGAGCAGTTCTTC.

CDR3: CASSQVPQGARSPLHF. For the CDR3, the DNA is TGCGCCAGCAGCCAAGTTCCCCAGGGGGCCAGATCACCCCTCCACTTT. The chain joins TRBV4-3 to TRBJ1-6; 8 bases are shared with TRBD1. Trimming cost V 1 base and J 10 bases; bases outside gene matches: 9. Germline CDR1 LGHNA, CDR2 YSLEER. This CDR3 comprises 16 residues.

The chain is built from TRBV19 and TRBJ2-7, with TRBD1 identical over 8 bases. The V segment lost 4 bases and the J segment 4 bases; nucleotides outside the gene matches: 6. The CDR3 is 14 residues long. Per germline, CDR1 LNHDA and CDR2 SQIVND (reference sequence). CDR3 DNA: TGTGCCAGTAGTACTCGCACAGGGGGGTACGAGCAGTACTTC. This gives the protein CASSTRTGGYEQYF.

The CDR3 DNA is TGTGCCAGCAGCTTGACTAGCGGGAGGGCCCGGGAGACCCAGTACTTC. Translating it yields CASSLTSGRARETQYF. The chain combines TRBV7-9 with TRBJ2-5; 14 bases agree with TRBD2. CDR3 length: 16 amino acids. The junction had 5 bases not matched to a gene; V was cut back by 3 bases and J by 5 bases. CDR1 SEHNR and CDR2 FQNEAQ come from the germline V gene (reference sequence).

This chain uses TRBV3-1 (or the pseudogene TRBV3-2) with TRBJ1-1, with TRBD1 identical over 8 bases. V lost 4 bases and J lost 4; bases outside the gene matches: 11. CDR3 length: 16 residues. In germline, CDR1 is LGHDT, CDR2 YNNKEL (reference sequence). CDR3 region: CASSPYQTGGGTEAFF. Here the CDR3 DNA reads TGTGCCAGCAGCCCCTACCAAACAGGGGGTGGCACTGAAGCTTTCTTT.

This chain joins TRBV15 and TRBJ2-7; 8 bases fit TRBD1. Looked up from germline, CDR1 is LNHNV and CDR2 is YYDKDF (reference sequence). Losses at the gene ends were 0 bases for V and 4 bases for J; bases not matched to a gene: 2. The CDR3 has 14 amino acids. The CDR3 nucleotides are TGTGCCACCAGCAGAGACAGGGGGCAGTACGAGCAGTACTTC. Protein: CATSRDRGQYEQYF. Full variable domain (remainder filled in from reference TRBV15 and TRBJ2-7): DAMVIQNPRYQVTQFGKPVTLSCSQTLNHNVMYWYQQKSSQAPKLLFHYYDKDFNNEADTPDNFQSRRPNTSFCFLDIRSPGLGDTAMYLCATSRDRGQYEQYFGPGTRLTVT.